Shown below are 20 T cell receptor beta chains from a single sample sequenced in a study of blood T cell repertoires in COVID-19. Here immunoSEQ multiplex PCR was the method, and the copy in TCRdb shows in-frame clones only, minus some. The sample lists under 300,000 clones; approximately 87% were seen once. The sequencing sample was made of peripheral blood. These receptors all come from a woman aged 25 to 45 with COVID-19, enrolled during active disease.

The chain recombines TRBV23-1 with TRBJ2-5; no clear D gene. TRBV23-1 is known as an ORF, though its function is uncertain. This CDR3 comprises 16 residues. The V end lost 6 bases, the J end lost 2 bases, and 19 bases lay between the germline ends. The CDR3 sequence is CASSHPPFLIQETQYF. CDR3 DNA sequence: TGCGCCAGCAGCCACCCGCCATTCCTAATTCAAGAGACCCAGTACTTC.

The genes are TRBV27 and TRBJ1-2; 7 nucleotides align to TRBD1. In germline, CDR1 is MNHEY, CDR2 SMNVEV (reference sequence). CDR3 length: 15 residues. V lost 4 bases and J lost 4; bases outside the gene matches: 9. The DNA of the CDR3 is TGTGCCAGCAGTTCAGGGACAGCCGCGACCTATGGCTACACCTTC. Its translation is CASSSGTAATYGYTF.

V gene TRBV18 combines with J gene TRBJ1-5, with TRBD1 matching over 8 bases. The CDR3 sequence is 15 residues long. V lost 6 bases and J lost 9; bases outside the gene matches: 13. Germline CDR1 KGHSH, CDR2 LQKENI. The CDR3, as DNA: TGTGCCAGCTCTCCCGGGACAGGAACCGTAGGGCCCCAGCATTTT. Protein: CASSPGTGTVGPQHF.

The chain combines TRBV5-1 with TRBJ2-7, with TRBD2 matching 11 bases. Germline V gene lookup returns CDR1 SGHRS and CDR2 YFSETQ. Losses at the gene ends were 3 bases for V and 3 bases for J; bases not matched to a gene: 2. This CDR3 has 14 residues. CDR3 bases: TGCGCCAGCAGCTCCGGGACTAGCGGCTACGAGCAGTACTTC. Translating it yields CASSSGTSGYEQYF.

The chain recombines TRBV9 with TRBJ2-3; 14 bases map to TRBD2. Trimming removed 3 bases from V and 6 bases from J; junction bases left unmatched: 3. The V gene's germline CDR1 is SGDLS and CDR2 YYNGEE. The CDR3 loop spans 15 amino acids. In nucleotides, the CDR3 is TGTGCCAGCAGCGACCGACTAGCGGGGGGGGATACGCAGTATTTT. This codes for CASSDRLAGGDTQYF.

The chain links TRBV12-3 or TRBV12-4 to TRBJ2-4; D not resolved. The CDR3 covers 13 residues. V shed 2 bases and J shed 5 bases, with 7 bases lying between them. CDR3 protein: CASSLRQENIQYF. In nucleotides, the CDR3 is TGTGCCAGCAGTTTACGGCAGGAAAACATTCAGTACTTC.

This clone was recorded once. The V and J genes are TRBV30 and TRBJ2-2; a weak D match, TRBD2 (7 bases). V was pared by 8 bases and J by 9 bases, with 25 bases between. The CDR3 has 15 residues. Per the germline V gene, CDR1 is GTSNPN and CDR2 is SVGIG (reference sequence). CDR3 DNA sequence: TGTGCCATACTCCTCACAGGGTCGGGGGGCCGGGAGCTGTTTTTT. Protein: CAILLTGSGGRELFF.

The chain employs TRBV19 and TRBJ2-3; D might be TRBD2 (6 bases). Per the germline V gene, CDR1 is LNHDA and CDR2 is SQIVND (reference sequence). The V and J ends lost 4 bases and 6 bases respectively, with 11 bases between them. The CDR3 is made up of 13 amino acids. CDR3 loop: CASSSLGGDTQYF. As DNA, the CDR3 is TGTGCCAGTAGTAGCTTGGGAGGTGATACGCAGTATTTT.

The J gene is TRBJ2-1, the V gene TRBV11-2; 10 nucleotides agree with TRBD2. Germline V gene lookup returns CDR1 SGHAT and CDR2 FQNNGV. The CDR3 spans 14 residues. Unmatched junction bases numbered 7, after V lost 6 bases and J lost 8 bases. This CDR3 is CASRFSGGRDEQFF. CDR3 nucleotide sequence: TGTGCCAGCAGATTTAGCGGGGGGAGGGATGAGCAGTTCTTC.

In its sample, this clone was seen a few times. This sequence joins TRBV28 and TRBJ1-2; a weak D match, TRBD1 (5 bases). The CDR3 spans 14 residues. V lost 6 bases to trimming and J lost 3 bases, with 14 bases between them. Germline values: CDR1 MDHEN, CDR2 SYDVKM. CDR3 region: CASSLPDSYYGYTF. Here the CDR3 DNA reads TGTGCCAGCAGCTTACCAGACAGCTACTATGGCTACACCTTC.

This chain joins TRBV6-5 and TRBJ1-2; 7 bases are a match to TRBD1. CDR1 is MNHEY, CDR2 SVGAGI, per germline. The CDR3 length is 15 residues. Germline trimming cut 7 bases from V and 6 bases from J; bases unmatched to any gene: 14. The CDR3 spells CASNIDRAGINGYTF. CDR3 in DNA: TGTGCCAGCAACATCGACAGGGCCGGGATAAATGGCTACACCTTC.

This chain links TRBV5-1 with TRBJ1-6; 10 positions match TRBD1. With V trimmed by 3 bases and J by 9 bases, 6 bases remained unmatched. This CDR3 has 15 residues. Germline CDR1 reads SGHRS; CDR2 reads YFSETQ. CDR3 in DNA: TGCGCCAGCAGCTACGGGACAGGGGCAAGTTCACCCCTCCACTTT. This translates into CASSYGTGASSPLHF.

The CDR3 region is CASSFWQGNTEAFF. CDR3 nucleotides: TGTGCCAGCAGCTTTTGGCAGGGAAACACTGAAGCTTTCTTT. This rearrangement joins TRBV11-2 to TRBJ1-1; perhaps TRBD1 as D (5 bases). The CDR3 covers 14 residues. Per germline, CDR1 SGHAT and CDR2 FQNNGV. Trimming left V 3 bases short and J 2 bases short, with 10 bases between.

The chain employs TRBV14 and TRBJ2-7; D perhaps matches TRBD1 (5 bases). The CDR3 length is 13 residues. V gave up 4 bases and J gave up 3 bases, with 10 bases separating them. The germline V gene encodes CDR1 SGHDN and CDR2 FVKESK. As DNA, the CDR3 is TGTGCCAGCAGCCGCTTAGGGGACTACGAGCAGTACTTC. Translation: CASSRLGDYEQYF.

The CDR3 protein is CASSYSTGGNQPQHF. The DNA of the CDR3 is TGTGCCAGCAGTTACTCGACCGGGGGCAATCAGCCCCAGCATTTT. J is TRBJ1-5 and V is TRBV6-5; D gene unclear. Between the trimmed V and J ends, which lost 0 bases and 2 bases, there was a span of 8 bases. The CDR3 totals 15 residues. Per germline, CDR1 MNHEY and CDR2 SVGAGI.

The chain is built from TRBV2 and TRBJ2-3, with TRBD1 matching over 7 bases. This CDR3 has 16 residues. Per germline, CDR1 SNHLY and CDR2 FYNNEI. Germline trimming cut 10 bases from V and 2 bases from J; bases unmatched to any gene: 15. The CDR3 spells CANENSGTDFTDTQYF. The CDR3 DNA reads as TGTGCCAACGAAAACTCCGGGACAGACTTCACAGATACGCAGTATTTT.

J is TRBJ1-1 and V is TRBV10-2, with D hard to call. The ends were cut back, 6 bases at V and 0 bases at J, with 8 bases in the middle. This CDR3 region has 13 residues. CDR1 and CDR2 from the germline V gene are WSHSY and SAAADI. The CDR3 DNA follows: TGCGCCAGCAGGGCCAGAATGAACACTGAAGCTTTCTTT. Its protein product is CASRARMNTEAFF.

Of note for this clone: The identical CDR3 is also encoded by other nucleotide sequences in the sample. This sequence joins TRBV11-2 and TRBJ1-1; 8 bases fit TRBD1. The CDR3 spans 15 residues. From germline, CDR1 is SGHAT and CDR2 FQNNGV. With 5 bases clipped from V and 1 base from J, the junction kept 6 bases outside the gene matches. CDR3 amino acids: CASSSPGQGNTEAFF. The DNA of the CDR3 is TGTGCCAGCAGCAGCCCAGGACAGGGGAACACTGAAGCTTTCTTT.

The chain joins TRBV7-2 to TRBJ2-1, with 8 nucleotides matching TRBD2. With V trimmed by 1 base and J by 0 bases, 2 bases remained unmatched. Germline values: CDR1 SGHTA, CDR2 FQGNSA. This CDR3 is 16 amino acids long. CDR3 loop: CASSLVGTSSYNEQFF. The CDR3 bases are TGTGCCAGCAGCTTAGTAGGGACTAGCTCCTACAATGAGCAGTTCTTC.

This chain joins TRBV2 and TRBJ1-5, with 7 bases that match TRBD1. CDR1 is SNHLY and CDR2 is FYNNEI in the germline V gene. The CDR3 has 13 residues. The V and J ends lost 10 bases and 4 bases, in that order; junction bases with no gene match: 7. The CDR3 loop is CATKRDSNQPQHF. For the CDR3, the DNA is TGTGCCACCAAAAGGGACAGTAATCAGCCCCAGCATTTT.